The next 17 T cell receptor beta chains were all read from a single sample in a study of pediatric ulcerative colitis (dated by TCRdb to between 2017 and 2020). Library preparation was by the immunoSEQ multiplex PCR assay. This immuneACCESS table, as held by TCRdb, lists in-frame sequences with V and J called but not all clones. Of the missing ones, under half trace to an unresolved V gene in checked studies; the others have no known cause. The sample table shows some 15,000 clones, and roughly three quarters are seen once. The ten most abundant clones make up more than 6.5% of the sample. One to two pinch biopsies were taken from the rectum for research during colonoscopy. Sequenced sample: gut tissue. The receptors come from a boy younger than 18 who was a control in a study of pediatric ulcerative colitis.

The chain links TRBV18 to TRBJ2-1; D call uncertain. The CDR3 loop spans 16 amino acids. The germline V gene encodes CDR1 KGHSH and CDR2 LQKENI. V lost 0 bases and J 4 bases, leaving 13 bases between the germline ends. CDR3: CASSPPGGSEYNEQFF. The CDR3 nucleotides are TGTGCCAGCTCACCACCGGGCGGTTCCGAGTACAATGAGCAGTTCTTC.

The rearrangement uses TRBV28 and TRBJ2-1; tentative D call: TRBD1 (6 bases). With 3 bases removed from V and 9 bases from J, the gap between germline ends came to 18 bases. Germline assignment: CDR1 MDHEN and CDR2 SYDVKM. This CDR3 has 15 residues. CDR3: CASSFEGRGVLEQFF. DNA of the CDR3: TGTGCCAGCAGTTTCGAGGGCAGGGGCGTTCTTGAGCAGTTCTTC. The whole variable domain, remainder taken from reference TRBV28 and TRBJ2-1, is DVKVTQSSRYLVKRTGEKVFLECVQDMDHENMFWYRQDPGLGLRLIYFSYDVKMKEKGDIPEGYSVSREKKERFSLILESASTNQTSMYLCASSFEGRGVLEQFFGPGTRLTVL.

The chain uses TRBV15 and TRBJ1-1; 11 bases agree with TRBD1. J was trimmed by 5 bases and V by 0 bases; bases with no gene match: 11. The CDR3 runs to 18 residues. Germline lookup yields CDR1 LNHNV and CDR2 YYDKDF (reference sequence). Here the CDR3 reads CATSRDHRTGGRLTEAFF. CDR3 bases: TGTGCCACCAGCAGAGATCATAGGACAGGGGGCAGATTAACTGAAGCTTTCTTT. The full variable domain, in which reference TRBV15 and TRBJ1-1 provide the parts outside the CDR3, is DAMVIQNPRYQVTQFGKPVTLSCSQTLNHNVMYWYQQKSSQAPKLLFHYYDKDFNNEADTPDNFQSRRPNTSFCFLDIRSPGLGDTAMYLCATSRDHRTGGRLTEAFFGQGTRLTVV.

In DNA form, the CDR3 reads TGTGCCAGCAGTTTGACTGGCGGTACAACTAATGAAAAACTGTTTTTT. This encodes CASSLTGGTTNEKLFF. The chain uses TRBV28 and TRBJ1-4; D is ambiguous. Germline loops: CDR1 MDHEN, CDR2 SYDVKM. V lost 3 bases to trimming and J lost 0 bases, with 11 bases between them. The CDR3 length is 16 residues.

The CDR3 sequence is CASSQFRAYEQYF. The CDR3 bases are TGTGCCAGCAGCCAGTTCAGGGCCTACGAGCAGTACTTC. J is TRBJ2-7 and V is TRBV14; D is perhaps TRBD1 (5 bases). The CDR3 has 13 amino acids. CDR1 and CDR2 from the germline V gene are SGHDN and FVKESK. Trimming pared 3 bases from V and 2 bases from J, leaving 8 bases between.

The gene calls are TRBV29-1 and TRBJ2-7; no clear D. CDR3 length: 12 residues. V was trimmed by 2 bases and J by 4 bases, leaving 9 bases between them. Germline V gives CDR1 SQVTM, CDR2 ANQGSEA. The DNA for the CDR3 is TGCAGCGTTGAAAAACAGAGTTACGAGCAGTACTTC. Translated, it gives CSVEKQSYEQYF.

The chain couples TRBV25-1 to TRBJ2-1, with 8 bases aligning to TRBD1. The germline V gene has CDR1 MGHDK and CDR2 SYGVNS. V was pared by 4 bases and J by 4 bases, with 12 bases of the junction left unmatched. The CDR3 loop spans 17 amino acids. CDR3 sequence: CASSGGQAPSQYNEQFF. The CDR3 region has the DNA TGTGCCAGCAGTGGGGGACAGGCCCCCAGCCAATACAATGAGCAGTTCTTC.

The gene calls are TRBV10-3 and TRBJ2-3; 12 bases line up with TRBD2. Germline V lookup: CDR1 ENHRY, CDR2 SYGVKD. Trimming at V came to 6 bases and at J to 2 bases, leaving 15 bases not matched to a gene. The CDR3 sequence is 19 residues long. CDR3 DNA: TGTGCCATCAGCCGACTAGCGGGAGCCAGCGGGGGTTTCACAGATACGCAGTATTTT. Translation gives CAISRLAGASGGFTDTQYF.

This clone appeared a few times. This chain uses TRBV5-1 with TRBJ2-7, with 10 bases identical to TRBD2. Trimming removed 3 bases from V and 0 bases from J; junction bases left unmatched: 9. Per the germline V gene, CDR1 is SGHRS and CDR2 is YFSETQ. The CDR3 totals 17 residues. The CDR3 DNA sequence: TGCGCCAGCAGCTACGAGCGGGGGGGCTTGTCCTCCTACGAGCAGTACTTC. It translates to CASSYERGGLSSYEQYF. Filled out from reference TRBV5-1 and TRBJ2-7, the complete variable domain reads KAGVTQTPRYLIKTRGQQVTLSCSPISGHRSVSWYQQTPGQGLQFLFEYFSETQRNKGNFPGRFSGRQFSNSRSEMNVSTLELGDSALYLCASSYERGGLSSYEQYFGPGTRLTVT.

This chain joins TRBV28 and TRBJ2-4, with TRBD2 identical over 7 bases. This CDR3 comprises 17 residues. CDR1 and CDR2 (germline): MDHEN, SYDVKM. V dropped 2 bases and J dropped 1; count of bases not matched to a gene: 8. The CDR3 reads CASSLGGGEAAKNIQYF. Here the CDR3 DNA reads TGTGCCAGCAGTTTAGGTGGGGGGGAAGCGGCCAAAAACATTCAGTACTTC.

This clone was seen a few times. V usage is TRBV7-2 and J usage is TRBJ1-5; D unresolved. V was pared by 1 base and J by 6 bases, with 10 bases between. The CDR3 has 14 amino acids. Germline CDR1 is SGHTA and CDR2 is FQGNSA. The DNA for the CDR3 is TGTGCCAGCAGCTTAGAATTAGAGGGTCAGCCCCAGCATTTT. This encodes CASSLELEGQPQHF. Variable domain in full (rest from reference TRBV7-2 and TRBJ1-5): GAGVSQSPSNKVTEKGKDVELRCDPISGHTALYWYRQSLGQGLEFLIYFQGNSAPDKSGLPSDRFSAERTGGSVSTLTIQRTQQEDSAVYLCASSLELEGQPQHFGDGTRLSIL.

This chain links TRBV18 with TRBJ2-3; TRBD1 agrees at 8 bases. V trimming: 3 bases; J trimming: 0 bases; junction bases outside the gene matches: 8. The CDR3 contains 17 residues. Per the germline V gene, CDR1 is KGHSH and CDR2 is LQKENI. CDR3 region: CASSPTGTGLSTDTQYF. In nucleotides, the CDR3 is TGTGCCAGCTCACCCACTGGGACAGGACTTAGCACAGATACGCAGTATTTT.

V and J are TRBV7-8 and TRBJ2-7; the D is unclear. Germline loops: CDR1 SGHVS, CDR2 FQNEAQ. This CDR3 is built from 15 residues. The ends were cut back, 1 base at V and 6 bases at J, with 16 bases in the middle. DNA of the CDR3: TGTGCCAGCAGCTTAGTTCGTGATCCGTCAGTCGAGCAGTACTTC. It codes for CASSLVRDPSVEQYF.

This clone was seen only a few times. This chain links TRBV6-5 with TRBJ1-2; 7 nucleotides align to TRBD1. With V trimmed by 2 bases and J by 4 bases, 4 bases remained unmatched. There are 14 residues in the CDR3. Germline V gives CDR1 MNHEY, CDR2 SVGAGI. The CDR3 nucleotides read TGTGCCAGCAGTTACGGACAGGACCGCTATGGCTACACCTTC. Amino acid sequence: CASSYGQDRYGYTF.

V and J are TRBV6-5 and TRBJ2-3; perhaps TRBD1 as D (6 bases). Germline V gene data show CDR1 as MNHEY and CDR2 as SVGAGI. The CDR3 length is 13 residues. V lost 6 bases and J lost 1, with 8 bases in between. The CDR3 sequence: CASRDSGTDTQYF. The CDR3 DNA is TGTGCCAGCAGGGACAGCGGCACAGATACGCAGTATTTT.

DNA for the CDR3: TGTGCCAGTAGTATTTCAGGGGCCAACGTCCTGACTTTC. Its translation is CASSISGANVLTF. This sequence joins TRBV19 and TRBJ2-6; D unresolved. Per germline, CDR1 LNHDA and CDR2 SQIVND (reference sequence). This CDR3 comprises 13 residues. The germline V and J ends were trimmed by 3 bases and 4 bases, with 4 bases remaining between them.

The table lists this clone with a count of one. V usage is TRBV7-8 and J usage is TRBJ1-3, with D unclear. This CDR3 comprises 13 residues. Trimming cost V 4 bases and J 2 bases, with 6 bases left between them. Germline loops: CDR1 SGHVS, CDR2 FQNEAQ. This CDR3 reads CASSSRTGNTIYF. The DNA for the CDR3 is TGTGCCAGCAGCTCTAGGACTGGAAACACCATATATTTT.